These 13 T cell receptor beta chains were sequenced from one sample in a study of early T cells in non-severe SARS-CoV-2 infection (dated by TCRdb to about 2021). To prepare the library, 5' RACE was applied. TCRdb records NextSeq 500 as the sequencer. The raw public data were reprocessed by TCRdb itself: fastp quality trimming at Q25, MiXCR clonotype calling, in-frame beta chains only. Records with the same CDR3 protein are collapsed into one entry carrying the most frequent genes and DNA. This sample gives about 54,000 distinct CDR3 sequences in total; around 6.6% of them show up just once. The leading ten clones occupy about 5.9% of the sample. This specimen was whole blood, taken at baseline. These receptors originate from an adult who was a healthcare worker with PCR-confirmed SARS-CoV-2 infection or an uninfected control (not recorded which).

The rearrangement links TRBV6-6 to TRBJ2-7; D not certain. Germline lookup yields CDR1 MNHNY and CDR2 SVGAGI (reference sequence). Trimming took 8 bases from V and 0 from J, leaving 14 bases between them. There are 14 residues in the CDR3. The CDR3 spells CASHAAASSYEQYF. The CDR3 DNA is TGTGCCAGCCACGCGGCGGCTAGCTCCTACGAGCAGTACTTC.

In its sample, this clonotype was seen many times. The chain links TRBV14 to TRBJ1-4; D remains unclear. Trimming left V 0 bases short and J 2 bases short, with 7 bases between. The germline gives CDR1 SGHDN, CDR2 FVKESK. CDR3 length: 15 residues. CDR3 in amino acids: CASSQELGTNEKLFF. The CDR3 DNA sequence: TGTGCCAGCAGCCAAGAGTTAGGTACTAATGAAAAACTGTTTTTT.

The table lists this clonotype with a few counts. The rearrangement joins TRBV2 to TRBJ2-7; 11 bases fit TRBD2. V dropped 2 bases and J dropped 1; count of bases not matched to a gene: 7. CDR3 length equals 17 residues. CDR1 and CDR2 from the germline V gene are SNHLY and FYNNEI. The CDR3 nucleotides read TGTGCCAGCAGTGAATCTCTAGCGGGGGGTCTATCCTACGAGCAGTACTTC. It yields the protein CASSESLAGGLSYEQYF.

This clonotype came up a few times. In DNA, the CDR3 is TGTGCCAGCAGCCAACGCCCACGGACAGGGGGCTCCTACGAGCAGTACTTC. Amino acids: CASSQRPRTGGSYEQYF. The chain is built from TRBV4-2 and TRBJ2-7, with 10 positions matching TRBD1. CDR1 is LGHNA, CDR2 YNFKEQ, per germline. This CDR3 has 17 amino acids. With V trimmed by 2 bases and J by 0 bases, 7 bases remained unmatched.

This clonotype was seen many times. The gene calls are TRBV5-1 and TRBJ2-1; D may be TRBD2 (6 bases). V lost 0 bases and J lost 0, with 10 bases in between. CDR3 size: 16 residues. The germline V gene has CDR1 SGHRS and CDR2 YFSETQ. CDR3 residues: CASSLGLGGSYNEQFF. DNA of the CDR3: TGCGCCAGCAGCTTGGGACTAGGAGGCTCCTACAATGAGCAGTTCTTC.

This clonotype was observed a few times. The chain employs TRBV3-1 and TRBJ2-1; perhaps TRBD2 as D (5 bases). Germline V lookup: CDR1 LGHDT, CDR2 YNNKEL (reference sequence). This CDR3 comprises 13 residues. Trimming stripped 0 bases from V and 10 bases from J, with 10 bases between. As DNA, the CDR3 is TGTGCCAGCAGCCAAGAGCGACTACTAGAGCAGTTCTTC. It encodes CASSQERLLEQFF.

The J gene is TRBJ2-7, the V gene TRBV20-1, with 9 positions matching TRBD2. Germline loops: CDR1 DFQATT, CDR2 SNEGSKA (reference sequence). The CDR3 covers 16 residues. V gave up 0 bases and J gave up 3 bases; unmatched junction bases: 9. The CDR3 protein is CSARDLAGAGSYEQYF. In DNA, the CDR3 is TGCAGTGCTAGAGATTTAGCGGGGGCCGGCAGCTACGAGCAGTACTTC.

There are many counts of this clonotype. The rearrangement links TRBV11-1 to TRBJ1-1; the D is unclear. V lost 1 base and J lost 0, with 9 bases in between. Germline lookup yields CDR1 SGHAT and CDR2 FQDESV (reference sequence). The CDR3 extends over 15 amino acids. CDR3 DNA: TGTGCCAGCAGCTTAGGGGCGGGGATGAACACTGAAGCTTTCTTT. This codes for CASSLGAGMNTEAFF.

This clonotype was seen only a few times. The CDR3 loop is CASSRVGTQYF. The CDR3 DNA sequence: TGTGCCAGCAGCCGAGTCGGGACCCAGTACTTC. J is TRBJ2-5 and V is TRBV7-6; D remains unclear. Per germline, CDR1 SGHVS and CDR2 FNYEAQ. The CDR3 has 11 residues. Trimming removed 5 bases at V and 7 bases at J, with 8 bases between.

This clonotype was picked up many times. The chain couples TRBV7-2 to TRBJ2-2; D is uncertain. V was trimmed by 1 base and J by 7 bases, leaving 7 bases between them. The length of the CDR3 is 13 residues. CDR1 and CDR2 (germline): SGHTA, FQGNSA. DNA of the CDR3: TGTGCCAGCAGCTTAGGATACGGCGGGGAGCTGTTTTTT. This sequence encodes CASSLGYGGELFF. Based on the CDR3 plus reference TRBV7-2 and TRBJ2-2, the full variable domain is GAGVSQSPSNKVTEKGKDVELRCDPISGHTALYWYRQSLGQGLEFLIYFQGNSAPDKSGLPSDRFSAERTGGSVSTLTIQRTQQEDSAVYLCASSLGYGGELFFGEGSRLTVL.

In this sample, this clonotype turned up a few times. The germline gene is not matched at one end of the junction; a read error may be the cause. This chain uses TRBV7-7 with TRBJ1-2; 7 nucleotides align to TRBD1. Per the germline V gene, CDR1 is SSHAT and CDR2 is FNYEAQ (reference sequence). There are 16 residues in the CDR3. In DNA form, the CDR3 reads TGTGCTAGCAGCTTAGCAGGGACAGCTGTTTTTTATGGCTACACCTTC. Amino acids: CASSLAGTAVFYGYTF.

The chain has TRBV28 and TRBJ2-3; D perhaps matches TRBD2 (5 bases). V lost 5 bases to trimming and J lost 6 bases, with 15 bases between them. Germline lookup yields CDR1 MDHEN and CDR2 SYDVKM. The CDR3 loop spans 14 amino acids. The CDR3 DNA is TGTGCCAGCAGTCCCCTTGGGGAGACGGATACGCAGTATTTT. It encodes CASSPLGETDTQYF.

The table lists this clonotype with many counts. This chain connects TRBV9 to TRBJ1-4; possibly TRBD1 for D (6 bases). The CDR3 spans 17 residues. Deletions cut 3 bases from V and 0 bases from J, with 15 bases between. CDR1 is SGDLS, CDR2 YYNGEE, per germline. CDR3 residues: CASSASRQDATNEKLFF. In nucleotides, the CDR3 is TGTGCCAGCAGCGCGTCCCGACAGGATGCAACTAATGAAAAACTGTTTTTT.